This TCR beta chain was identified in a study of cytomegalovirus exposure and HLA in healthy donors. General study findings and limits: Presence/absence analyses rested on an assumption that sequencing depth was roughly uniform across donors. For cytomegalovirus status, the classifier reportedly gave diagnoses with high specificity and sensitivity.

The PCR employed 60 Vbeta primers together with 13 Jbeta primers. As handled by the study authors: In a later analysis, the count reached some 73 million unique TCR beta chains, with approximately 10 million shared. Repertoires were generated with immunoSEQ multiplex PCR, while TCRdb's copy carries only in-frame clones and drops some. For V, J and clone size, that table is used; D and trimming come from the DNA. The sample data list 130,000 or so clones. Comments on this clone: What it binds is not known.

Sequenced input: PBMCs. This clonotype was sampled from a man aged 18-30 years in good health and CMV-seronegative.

This CDR3 is CASSQDASNSYEQYF. The CDR3 bases are TGTGCCAGCAGCCAAGATGCCAGTAACTCCTACGAGCAGTACTTC. The gene calls are TRBV4-2 and TRBJ2-7; D is unresolved. V gave up 0 bases and J gave up 0 bases, with 9 bases separating them. This CDR3 contains 15 residues. The germline CDR1 and CDR2 sequences are LGHNA and YNFKEQ.